Reported below is one T cell receptor beta chain. Its antigen is currently unknown. CDR3 length equals 12 residues. The V end lost 1 base, the J end lost 10 bases, and 8 bases lay between the germline ends. Germline assignment: CDR1 MGHRA and CDR2 YSYEKL. Time point meaning: week 11, during vaccination. A single vaccine dose contained 300 ug of mutant IDH1 20-mer peptide, and topical imiquimod was used with it. TCRdb keeps only in-frame clones here, not all; method: immunoSEQ multiplex PCR. This table holds over 95,000 clones, almost 90% found once. The sample comes from a study of a mutant IDH1 vaccine in newly diagnosed glioma. Background on the study: Vaccination began 4-6 weeks post radiotherapy alone, or with temozolomide cycles.

Findings and limits, study-wide: Changes in the top peripheral T cell clonotypes seemingly had no bearing on pseudoprogression.

This specimen was PBMCs, taken from a glioma patient whose treatment included an IDH1 peptide vaccine. The J gene is TRBJ2-1, the V gene TRBV4-1, with TRBD2 as a possible D gene (5 bases). The TCR originated in a woman in her forties or fifties with glioma. The CDR3 DNA is TGCGCCAGCAGCCAAGGGACTTTGGAGCAGTTCTTC. Translating gives CASSQGTLEQFF.